The T cell receptor beta chain under discussion was sequenced for a study of blood T cell repertoires in COVID-19. Background on the study: Some COVID-19 samples were acute and others convalescent; all came from the United States, Italy and Spain.

This CDR3 contains 14 residues. The V gene end was trimmed by 5 bases and the J gene end by 5 bases; junction bases not matched to a gene: 3. Germline values: CDR1 SGHNT, CDR2 YENEEA. TCRdb keeps only in-frame clones here, not all; method: immunoSEQ multiplex PCR. The data show about 15,000 clones, with around 80% seen just once and around 15% held by the top ten. V and J are TRBV11-3 and TRBJ2-7, with 13 nucleotides matching TRBD2. This TCR came from a human donor in a cohort sampled during active COVID-19. Material for sequencing was peripheral blood. The CDR3 DNA is TGTGCCAGCAGCCGAGGACTAGCGGGAGACGAGCAGTACTTC. It is translated as CASSRGLAGDEQYF.